Listed below are T cell receptor beta chains from one sample, sequenced in a study of blood T cells in healthy people across ages. Via MiXCR, TCRdb re-called the 5' RACE reads, giving one row per CDR3 protein. The sample consists of over 600,000 distinct CDR3 sequences, roughly 20% of them appearing once. The specimen was blood. The receptor set was obtained from a man between 65 and 85 years old in good health. Both conserved end residues are part of each CDR3. Each record gives: V gene, clone size, J gene, D gene, CDR3 DNA, CDR3 protein. D genes are given only for firm matches. A clone size is listed for some rows: how often the clone was seen (once, few, many), or a class if it is expanded.

TRBV15,few,TRBJ1-2,-,TGTGCCACCAGCAGAGATATAGGGGGAACTCATGGCTACACCTTC,CATSRDIGGTHGYTF
TRBV7-9,few,TRBJ2-1,TRBD2,TGTGCCAGCAGCACGGGACTAGGGTTCAACAATGAGCAGTTCTTC,CASSTGLGFNNEQFF
TRBV29-1,many,TRBJ1-1,-,TGCAGCGTTGGGAACACTGAAGCTTTCTTT,CSVGNTEAFF
TRBV6-5,many,TRBJ1-6,TRBD1,TGTGCCAGCGGACCCGGGACAGGGATTTCACCCCTCCACTTT,CASGPGTGISPLHF
TRBV12-3/TRBV12-4,few,TRBJ2-2,TRBD2,TGTGCCAGCAGTTTAGGGCTAGCGGAACACACCGGGGAGCTGTTTTTT,CASSLGLAEHTGELFF
TRBV20-1,few,TRBJ2-7,-,TGCAGTGCTAGTGTGACAGGAACCTACGAGCAGTACTTC,CSASVTGTYEQYF
TRBV5-1,few,TRBJ2-5,-,TGCGCCAGCAGCTTGAACAGTCAGGGGTCAGAGACCCAGTACTTC,CASSLNSQGSETQYF
TRBV5-1,few,TRBJ2-7,-,TGCGCCAGCAGCTCCTCCCCACCAAGAAGTGGGACCTACGAGCAGTACTTC,CASSSSPPRSGTYEQYF
TRBV20-1,-,TRBJ1-3,-,TGCAGTGCTACACTCACCCTGACAGGCGGGAACACCATATATTTT,CSATLTLTGGNTIYF
TRBV20-1,few,TRBJ2-3,TRBD2,TGCAGTGCTTCCGCCCCGAGCGGGACTAGCGTCCCTGAGACCCAGTACTTT,CSASAPSGTSVPETQYF
TRBV7-9,few,TRBJ2-7,TRBD2,TGTGCCAGCAGCTTAGCCTTCGGCGGTAGCGGGATGTACGAGCAGTACTTC,CASSLAFGGSGMYEQYF
TRBV20-1,-,TRBJ2-3,-,TGCAGTGCTTCCGAGACCGAGCCCCCAGATACGCAGTATTTT,CSASETEPPDTQYF
TRBV20-1,few,TRBJ1-6,TRBD1,TGCAGTGCGGACCCGGGACAGGGGAATGTTGGTAATTCACCCCTCCACTTT,CSADPGQGNVGNSPLHF
TRBV14,many,TRBJ1-1,-,TGTGCCAGCAGCCAAGGACTCCTGGACACTGAAGCTTTCTTT,CASSQGLLDTEAFF
TRBV5-1,many,TRBJ1-1,-,TGCGCCAGCAGCTACGACAGGAACACTGAAGCTTTCTTT,CASSYDRNTEAFF
TRBV7-2,-,TRBJ2-3,TRBD2,TGTGCCAGCAGCTTAGGTCTAGCGGGGGGGCCGGGAGATACGCAGTATTTT,CASSLGLAGGPGDTQYF
TRBV11-2,-,TRBJ2-1,TRBD2,TGTGCCAGCAGCTTAGATCAGGCGGGAGTCTTCAATGAGCAGTTCTTC,CASSLDQAGVFNEQFF
TRBV5-4,few,TRBJ2-7,TRBD2,TGTGCCAGCAGCTACCCCGGGACTAGGTCCTACGAGCAGTACTTC,CASSYPGTRSYEQYF